Listed below are T cell receptor beta chains from one sample, sequenced in a study of blood T cell repertoires in COVID-19. Profiling relied on immunoSEQ multiplex PCR, and the TCRdb table lists in-frame clones only, not all of them. The sample includes roughly 64,000 clones, around 66% of them seen just once. The sample comprised PBMCs or T cells enriched from blood (not recorded which). The receptors were gathered from a woman in her sixties or seventies who had been exposed to COVID-19. The CDR3 runs from the conserved cysteine through the conserved F or W. D genes are given only for firm matches. A clone size is listed for some rows: how often the clone was seen (once, few, many), or a class if it is expanded.

>-|TRBV7-2|TRBD1|TRBJ1-2|15
CASSDTGGNNYGYTF
TGTGCCAGCAGCGACACAGGGGGCAATAACTATGGCTACACCTTC
>-|TRBV7-8|TRBD2|TRBJ2-1|15
CASSLRTSGSGEQFF
TGTGCCAGCAGCTTAAGGACTAGCGGGAGTGGTGAGCAGTTCTTC
>-|TRBV14|-|TRBJ2-7|13
CATLKTGDYEQYF
TGTGCCACCTTGAAGACCGGGGACTACGAGCAGTACTTC
>-|TRBV15|-|TRBJ1-2|14
CATSRDLGLYGYTF
TGTGCCACCAGCAGAGATCTAGGACTGTATGGCTACACCTTC
>-|TRBV3-1/TRBV3-2|-|TRBJ2-7|13
CASSQDPRYEQYF
TGTGCCAGCAGCCAAGATCCCCGTTACGAGCAGTACTTC
>-|TRBV28|TRBD1|TRBJ1-5|14
CASSLLTGTQPQHF
TGTGCCAGCAGTTTATTGACAGGGACTCAGCCCCAGCATTTT
>-|TRBV19|TRBD1|TRBJ1-1|13
CASSDRVHTEAFF
TGTGCCAGTAGCGACAGGGTGCACACTGAAGCTTTCTTT
>few|TRBV5-1|TRBD2|TRBJ2-5|14
CASSGTSVQETQYF
TGCGCCAGCAGCGGGACTAGCGTTCAAGAGACCCAGTACTTC
>few|TRBV6-5|-|TRBJ2-3|15
CASSYDIFSTDTQYF
TGTGCCAGCAGTTATGACATTTTTTCCACAGATACGCAGTATTTT
>-|TRBV28|-|TRBJ2-7|12
CASSLNERGQYF
TGTGCCAGCAGTTTAAACGAGCGCGGGCAGTACTTC
>few|TRBV10-3|-|TRBJ1-3|14
CAIGITLDGNTIYF
TGTGCCATCGGAATCACTCTAGACGGAAACACCATATATTTT
>-|TRBV14|-|TRBJ2-1|14
CASSQDLGNGEQFF
TGTGCCAGCAGCCAAGATCTGGGCAATGGTGAGCAGTTCTTC
>-|TRBV3-1/TRBV3-2|-|TRBJ2-1|14
CASSQARGIGEQFF
TGTGCCAGCAGCCAAGCCCGGGGAATAGGTGAGCAGTTCTTC
>-|TRBV4-2|-|TRBJ2-3|16
CASSQDYRLNTDTQYF
TGTGCCAGCAGCCAAGATTACAGGCTAAACACAGATACGCAGTATTTT
>-|TRBV28|TRBD1|TRBJ1-1|19
CASSLETDRALPMNTEAFF
TGTGCCAGCAGTTTAGAGACGGACAGGGCCCTTCCCATGAACACTGAAGCTTTCTTT
>few|TRBV5-1|-|TRBJ2-7|15
CASSPDVAASDEQYF
TGCGCCAGCAGCCCGGATGTGGCAGCAAGCGACGAGCAGTACTTC
>-|TRBV7-2|TRBD2|TRBJ2-2|18
CASSIRSGGYANTGELFF
TGTGCCAGCAGCATCCGTAGCGGGGGGTACGCGAACACCGGGGAGCTGTTTTTT
>-|TRBV2|-|TRBJ2-7|14
CASRPTGSSYEQYF
TGTGCCAGCAGACCCACAGGCAGCTCCTACGAGCAGTACTTC
>once|TRBV4-2|-|TRBJ2-7|15
CASSQESSDSYEQYF
TGTGCCAGCAGCCAAGAATCAAGCGATTCCTACGAGCAGTACTTC
>-|TRBV25-1|-|TRBJ2-6|16
CASSSPGFRGANVLTF
TGTGCCAGCAGTAGTCCAGGGTTCCGTGGGGCCAACGTCCTGACTTTC
>-|TRBV7-2|-|TRBJ1-6|15
CASSEGPRLNSPLHF
TGTGCCAGCAGTGAGGGTCCGAGACTGAATTCACCCCTCCACTTT
>-|TRBV5-1|-|TRBJ1-1|14
CASSLKGMDTEAFF
TGCGCCAGCAGCTTGAAGGGGATGGACACTGAAGCTTTCTTT
>-|TRBV12-3/TRBV12-4|-|TRBJ1-1|13
CASRGREGTEAFF
TGTGCCAGCAGGGGCAGGGAGGGCACTGAAGCTTTCTTT
>-|TRBV20-1|-|TRBJ2-7|10
CSAIASEQYF
TGCAGTGCTATCGCGAGCGAGCAGTACTTC
>-|TRBV7-9|TRBD1|TRBJ1-4|16
CASSLGYRGRNEKLFF
TGTGCCAGCAGCTTAGGCTACAGGGGGCGTAATGAAAAACTGTTTTTT